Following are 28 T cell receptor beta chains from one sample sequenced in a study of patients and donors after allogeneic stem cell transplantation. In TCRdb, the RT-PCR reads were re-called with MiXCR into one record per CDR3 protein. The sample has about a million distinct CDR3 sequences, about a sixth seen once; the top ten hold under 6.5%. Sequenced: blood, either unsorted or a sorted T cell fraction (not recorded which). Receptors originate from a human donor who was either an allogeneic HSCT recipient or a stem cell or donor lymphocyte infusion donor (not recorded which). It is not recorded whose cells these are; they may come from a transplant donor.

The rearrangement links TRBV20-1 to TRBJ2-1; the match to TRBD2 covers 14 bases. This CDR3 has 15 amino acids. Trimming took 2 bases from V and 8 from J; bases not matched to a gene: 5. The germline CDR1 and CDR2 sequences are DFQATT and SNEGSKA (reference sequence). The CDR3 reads CSARLGTSGGYEQFF. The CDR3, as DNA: TGCAGTGCTAGACTCGGGACTAGCGGGGGTTATGAGCAGTTCTTC.

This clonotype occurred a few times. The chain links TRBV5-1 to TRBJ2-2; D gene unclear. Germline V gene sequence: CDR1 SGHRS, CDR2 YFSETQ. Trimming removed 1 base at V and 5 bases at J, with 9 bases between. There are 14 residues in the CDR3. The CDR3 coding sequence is TGCGCCAGCAGCTTGCAATCGAGGACCGGGGAGCTGTTTTTT. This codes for CASSLQSRTGELFF.

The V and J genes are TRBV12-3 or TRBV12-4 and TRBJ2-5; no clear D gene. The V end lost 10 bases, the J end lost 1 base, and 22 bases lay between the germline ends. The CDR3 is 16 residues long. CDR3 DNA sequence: TGTGCCATCCCCTTTGGGTCCAGTACAAGCCAAGAGACCCAGTACTTC. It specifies CAIPFGSSTSQETQYF.

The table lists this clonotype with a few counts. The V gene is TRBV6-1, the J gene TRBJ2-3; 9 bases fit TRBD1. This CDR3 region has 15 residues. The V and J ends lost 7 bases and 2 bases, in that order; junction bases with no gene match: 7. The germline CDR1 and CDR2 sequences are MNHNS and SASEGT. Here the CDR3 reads CASNAQGAYTDTQYF. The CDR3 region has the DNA TGTGCCAGCAATGCACAGGGGGCCTACACAGATACGCAGTATTTT.

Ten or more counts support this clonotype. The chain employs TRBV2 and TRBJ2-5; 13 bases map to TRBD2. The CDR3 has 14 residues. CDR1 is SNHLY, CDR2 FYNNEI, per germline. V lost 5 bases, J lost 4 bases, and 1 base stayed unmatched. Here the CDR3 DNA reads TGTGCCAGCAGTCGGACTAGCGGGAGAGAGACCCAGTACTTC. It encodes CASSRTSGRETQYF.

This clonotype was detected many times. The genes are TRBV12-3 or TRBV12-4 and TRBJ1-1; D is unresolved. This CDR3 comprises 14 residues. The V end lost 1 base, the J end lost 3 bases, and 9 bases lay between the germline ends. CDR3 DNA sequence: TGTGCCAGCAGTTTAGGCCGACGGGACACTGAAGCTTTCTTT. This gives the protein CASSLGRRDTEAFF.

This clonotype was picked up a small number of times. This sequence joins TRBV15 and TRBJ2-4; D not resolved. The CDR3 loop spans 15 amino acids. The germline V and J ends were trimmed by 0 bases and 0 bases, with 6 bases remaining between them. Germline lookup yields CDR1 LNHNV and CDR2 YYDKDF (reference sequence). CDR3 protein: CATSRDLLAKNIQYF. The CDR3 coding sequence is TGTGCCACCAGCAGAGATCTGCTAGCCAAAAACATTCAGTACTTC.

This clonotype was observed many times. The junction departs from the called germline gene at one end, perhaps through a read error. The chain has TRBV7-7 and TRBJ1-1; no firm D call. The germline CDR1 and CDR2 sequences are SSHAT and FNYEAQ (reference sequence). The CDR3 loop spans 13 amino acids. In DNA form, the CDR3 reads TGTGCTAGCAGCTTAGCCCCGAACACTGAAGCTTTCTTT. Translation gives CASSLAPNTEAFF.

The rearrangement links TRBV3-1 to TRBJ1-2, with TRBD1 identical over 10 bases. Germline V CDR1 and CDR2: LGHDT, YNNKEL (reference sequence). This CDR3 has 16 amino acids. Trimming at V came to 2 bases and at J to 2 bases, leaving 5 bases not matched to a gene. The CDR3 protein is CASSQSGQGGNYGYTF. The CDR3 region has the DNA TGTGCCAGCAGCCAATCCGGACAGGGGGGGAACTATGGCTACACCTTC.

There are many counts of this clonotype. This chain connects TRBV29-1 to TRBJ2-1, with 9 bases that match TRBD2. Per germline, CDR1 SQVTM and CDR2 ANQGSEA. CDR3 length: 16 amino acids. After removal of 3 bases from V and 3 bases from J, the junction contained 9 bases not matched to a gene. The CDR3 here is CSVETSGYRDYNEQFF. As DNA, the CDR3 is TGCAGCGTTGAGACTAGCGGTTACAGGGACTACAATGAGCAGTTCTTC.

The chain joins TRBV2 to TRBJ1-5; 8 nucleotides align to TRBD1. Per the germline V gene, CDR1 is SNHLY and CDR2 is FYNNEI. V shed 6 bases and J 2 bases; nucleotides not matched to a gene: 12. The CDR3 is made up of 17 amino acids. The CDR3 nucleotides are TGTGCCAGCAGAAACTCCAGGGGGCTGAGGGGCAATCAGCCCCAGCATTTT. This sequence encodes CASRNSRGLRGNQPQHF.

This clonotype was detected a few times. The chain's CDR3 is CSARVQGAQSNQPQHF. CDR3 bases: TGCAGTGCTAGAGTCCAGGGGGCGCAATCCAATCAGCCCCAGCATTTT. The chain couples TRBV20-1 to TRBJ1-5, with 8 nucleotides matching TRBD1. The CDR3 sequence is 16 residues long. V was pared by 1 base and J by 3 bases, with 8 bases of the junction left unmatched. Germline V gene sequence: CDR1 DFQATT, CDR2 SNEGSKA (reference sequence).

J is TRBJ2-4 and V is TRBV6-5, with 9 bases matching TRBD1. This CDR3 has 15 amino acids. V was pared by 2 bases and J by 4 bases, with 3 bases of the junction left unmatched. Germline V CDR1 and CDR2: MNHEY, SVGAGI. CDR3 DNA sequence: TGTGCCAGCAGTTACAAACAGGGGGCGAAAAACATTCAGTACTTC. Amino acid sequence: CASSYKQGAKNIQYF.

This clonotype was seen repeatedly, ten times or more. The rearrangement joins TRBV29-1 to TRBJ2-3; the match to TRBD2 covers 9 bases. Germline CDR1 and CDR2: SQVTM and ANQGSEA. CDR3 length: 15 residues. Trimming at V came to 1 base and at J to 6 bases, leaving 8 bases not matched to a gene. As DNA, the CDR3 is TGCAGCGTTGAAGTGCGGCGGGGGGGTGCCGATACGCAGTATTTT. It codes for CSVEVRRGGADTQYF.

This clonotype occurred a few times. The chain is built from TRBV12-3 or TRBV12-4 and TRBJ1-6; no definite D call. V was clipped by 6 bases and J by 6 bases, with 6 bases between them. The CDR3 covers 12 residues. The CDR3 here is CASRHRNSPLHF. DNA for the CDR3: TGTGCCAGCAGGCACCGTAATTCACCCCTCCACTTT.

CDR3 amino acids: CASSQGFTALYEQYF. CDR3 coding DNA: TGCGCCAGCAGCCAAGGTTTTACTGCCCTCTACGAGCAGTACTTC. The rearrangement uses TRBV4-1 and TRBJ2-7; no definite D call. V lost 1 base to trimming and J lost 3 bases, with 13 bases between them. CDR1 MGHRA and CDR2 YSYEKL come from the germline V gene. This CDR3 spans 15 amino acids.

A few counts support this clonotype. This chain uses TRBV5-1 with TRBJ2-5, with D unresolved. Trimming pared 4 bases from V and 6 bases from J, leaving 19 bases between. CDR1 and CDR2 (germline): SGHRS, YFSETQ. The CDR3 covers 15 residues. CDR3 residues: CASSPYVTEGKTQYF. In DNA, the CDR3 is TGCGCCAGCAGCCCATACGTTACTGAAGGGAAGACCCAGTACTTC. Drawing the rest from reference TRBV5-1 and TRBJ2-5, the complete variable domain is KAGVTQTPRYLIKTRGQQVTLSCSPISGHRSVSWYQQTPGQGLQFLFEYFSETQRNKGNFPGRFSGRQFSNSRSEMNVSTLELGDSALYLCASSPYVTEGKTQYFGPGTRLLVL.

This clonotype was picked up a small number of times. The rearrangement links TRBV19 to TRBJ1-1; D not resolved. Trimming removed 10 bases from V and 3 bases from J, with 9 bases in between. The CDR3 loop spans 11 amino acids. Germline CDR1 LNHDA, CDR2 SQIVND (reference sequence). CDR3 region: CATFTYTEAFF. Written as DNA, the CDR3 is TGTGCCACCTTCACTTACACTGAAGCTTTCTTT. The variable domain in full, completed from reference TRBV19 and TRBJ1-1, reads DGGITQSPKYLFRKEGQNVTLSCEQNLNHDAMYWYRQDPGQGLRLIYYSQIVNDFQKGDIAEGYSVSREKKESFPLTVTSAQKNPTAFYLCATFTYTEAFFGQGTRLTVV.

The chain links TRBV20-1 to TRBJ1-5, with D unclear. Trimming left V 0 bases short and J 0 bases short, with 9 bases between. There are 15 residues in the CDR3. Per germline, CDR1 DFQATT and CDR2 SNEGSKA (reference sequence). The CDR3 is CSAREGINSNQPQHF. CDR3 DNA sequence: TGCAGTGCTAGAGAAGGAATCAATAGCAATCAGCCCCAGCATTTT.

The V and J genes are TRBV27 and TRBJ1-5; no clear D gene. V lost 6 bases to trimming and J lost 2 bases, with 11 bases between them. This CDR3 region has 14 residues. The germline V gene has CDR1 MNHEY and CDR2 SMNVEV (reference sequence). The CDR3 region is CASRLTGRNQPQHF. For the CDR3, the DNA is TGTGCCAGCAGGCTAACGGGTCGCAATCAGCCCCAGCATTTT.

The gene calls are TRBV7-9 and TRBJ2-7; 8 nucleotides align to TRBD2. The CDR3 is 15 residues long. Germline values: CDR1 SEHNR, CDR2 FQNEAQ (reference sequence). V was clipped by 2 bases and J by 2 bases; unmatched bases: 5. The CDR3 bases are TGTGCCAGCAGCTTAATAGCGGGGAGAACCTACGAGCAGTACTTC. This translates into CASSLIAGRTYEQYF.

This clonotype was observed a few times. The CDR3 is CASSSDGQHTEAFF. CDR3 DNA: TGTGCCAGCAGCTCCGATGGACAGCACACTGAAGCTTTCTTT. This rearrangement joins TRBV11-3 to TRBJ1-1, with D possibly matching TRBD1 (6 bases). V was pared by 4 bases and J by 3 bases, with 12 bases between. The CDR3 is made up of 14 amino acids. The germline CDR1 and CDR2 sequences are SGHNT and YENEEA.

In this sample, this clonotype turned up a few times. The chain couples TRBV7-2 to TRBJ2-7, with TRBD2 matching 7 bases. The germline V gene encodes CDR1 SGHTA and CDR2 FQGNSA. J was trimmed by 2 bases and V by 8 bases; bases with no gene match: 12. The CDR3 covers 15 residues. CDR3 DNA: TGTGCCAGCCAAGAGCTCGGGGGGACGACCTACGAGCAGTACTTC. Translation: CASQELGGTTYEQYF.

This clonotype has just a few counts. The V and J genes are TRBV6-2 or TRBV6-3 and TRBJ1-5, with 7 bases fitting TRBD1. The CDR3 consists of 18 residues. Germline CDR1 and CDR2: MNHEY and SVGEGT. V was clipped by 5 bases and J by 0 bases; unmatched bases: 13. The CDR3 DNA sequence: TGTGCCAGCAGTAACACAGGGGCTGGCGTCTATAGCAATCAGCCCCAGCATTTT. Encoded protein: CASSNTGAGVYSNQPQHF.

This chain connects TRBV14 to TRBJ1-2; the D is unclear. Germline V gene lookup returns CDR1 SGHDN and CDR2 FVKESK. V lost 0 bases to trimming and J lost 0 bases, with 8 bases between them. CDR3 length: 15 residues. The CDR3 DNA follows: TGTGCCAGCAGCCAAGATCGGCGGGCTAACTATGGCTACACCTTC. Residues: CASSQDRRANYGYTF.

The CDR3 DNA reads TGTGCCAGCAGTAGCCGTATAGGGGGGAACACCGGGGAGCTGTTTTTT. Translation: CASSSRIGGNTGELFF. The V gene is TRBV6-1, the J gene TRBJ2-2, with D possibly being TRBD1 (6 bases). The CDR3 consists of 16 residues. CDR1 is MNHNS and CDR2 is SASEGT in the germline V gene. V shed 5 bases and J shed 1 base, with 14 bases lying between them.

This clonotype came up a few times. The CDR3 reads CASSQVAGVMTDTQYF. Here the CDR3 DNA reads TGTGCCAGCAGCCAAGTCGCGGGAGTGATGACAGATACGCAGTATTTT. The V call is TRBV3-1, the J call TRBJ2-3; 7 nucleotides align to TRBD2. The CDR3 is 16 residues long. In germline, CDR1 is LGHDT, CDR2 YNNKEL (reference sequence). The J segment lost 3 bases and the V segment lost 1 base, leaving 7 bases of the junction unmatched.

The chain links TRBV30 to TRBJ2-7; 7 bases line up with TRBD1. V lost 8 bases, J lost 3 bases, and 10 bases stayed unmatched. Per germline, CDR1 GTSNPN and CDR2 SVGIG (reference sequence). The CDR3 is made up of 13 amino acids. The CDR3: CAGGRGGVYEQYF. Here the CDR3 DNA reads TGTGCCGGAGGTAGAGGGGGCGTCTACGAGCAGTACTTC.